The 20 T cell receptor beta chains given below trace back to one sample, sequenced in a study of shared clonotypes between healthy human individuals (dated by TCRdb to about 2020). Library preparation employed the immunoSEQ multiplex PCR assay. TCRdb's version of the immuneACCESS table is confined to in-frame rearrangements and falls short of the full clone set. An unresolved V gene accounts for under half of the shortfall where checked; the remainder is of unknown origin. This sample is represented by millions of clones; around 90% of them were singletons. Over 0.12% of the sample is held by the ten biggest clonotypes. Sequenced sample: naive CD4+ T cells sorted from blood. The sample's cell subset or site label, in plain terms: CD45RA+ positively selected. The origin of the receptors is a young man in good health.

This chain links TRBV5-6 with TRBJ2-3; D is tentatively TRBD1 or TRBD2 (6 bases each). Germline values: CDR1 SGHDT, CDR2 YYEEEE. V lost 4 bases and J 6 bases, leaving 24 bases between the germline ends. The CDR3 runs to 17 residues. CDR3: CASSRWGAGRGTDTQYF. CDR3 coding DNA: TGTGCCAGCAGCCGCTGGGGGGCGGGGCGGGGTACGGATACGCAGTATTTT.

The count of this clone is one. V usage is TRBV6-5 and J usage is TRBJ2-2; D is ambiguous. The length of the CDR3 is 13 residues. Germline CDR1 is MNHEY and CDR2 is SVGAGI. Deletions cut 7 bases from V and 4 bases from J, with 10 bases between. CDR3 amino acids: CASTPRSTGELFF. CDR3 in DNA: TGTGCCAGCACCCCGCGGAGCACCGGGGAGCTGTTTTTT.

For the CDR3, the DNA is TGTGCCTGGTTCAGGGGACCCTATGGCTACACCTTC. Its protein product is CAWFRGPYGYTF. The rearrangement links TRBV30 to TRBJ1-2; D possibly corresponds to TRBD1 (6 bases). The germline CDR1 and CDR2 sequences are GTSNPN and SVGIG (reference sequence). The CDR3 runs to 12 residues. V lost 5 bases and J lost 4, with 11 bases in between.

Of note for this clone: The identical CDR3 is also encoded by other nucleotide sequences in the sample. The CDR3 region has the DNA TGTGCCAGCAGCTCCTTGAACACCGGGGAGCTGTTTTTT. As protein: CASSSLNTGELFF. The genes are TRBV7-2 and TRBJ2-2; D remains ambiguous. V dropped 4 bases and J dropped 1 base, with 4 bases sitting between them. This CDR3 spans 13 amino acids. Germline V gene data show CDR1 as SGHTA and CDR2 as FQGNSA.

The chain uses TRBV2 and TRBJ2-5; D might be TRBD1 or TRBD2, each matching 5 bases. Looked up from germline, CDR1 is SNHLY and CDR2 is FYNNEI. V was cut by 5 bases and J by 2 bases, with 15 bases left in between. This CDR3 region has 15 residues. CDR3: CASSNRQTIQETQYF. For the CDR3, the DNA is TGTGCCAGCAGTAACAGACAGACTATACAAGAGACCCAGTACTTC.

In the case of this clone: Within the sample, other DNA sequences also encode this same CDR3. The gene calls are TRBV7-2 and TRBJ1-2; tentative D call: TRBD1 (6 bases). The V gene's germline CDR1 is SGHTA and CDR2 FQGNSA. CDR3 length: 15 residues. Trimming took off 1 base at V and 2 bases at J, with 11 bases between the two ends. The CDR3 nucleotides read TGTGCCAGCAGCTTAGGCACAGGGATCAACTATGGCTACACCTTC. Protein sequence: CASSLGTGINYGYTF.

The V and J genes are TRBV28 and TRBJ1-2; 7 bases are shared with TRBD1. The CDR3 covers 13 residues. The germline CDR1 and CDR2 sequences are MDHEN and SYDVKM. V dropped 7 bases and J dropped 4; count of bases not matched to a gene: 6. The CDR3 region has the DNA TGTGCCAGCAACTTCCGGGACAGCTATGGCTACACCTTC. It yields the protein CASNFRDSYGYTF.

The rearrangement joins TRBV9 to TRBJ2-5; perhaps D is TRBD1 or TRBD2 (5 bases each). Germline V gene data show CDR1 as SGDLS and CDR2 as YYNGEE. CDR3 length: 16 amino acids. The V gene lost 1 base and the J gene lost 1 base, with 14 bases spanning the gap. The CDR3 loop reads CASSVTALGVQETQYF. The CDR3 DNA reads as TGTGCCAGCAGCGTAACCGCTCTGGGGGTCCAAGAGACCCAGTACTTC.

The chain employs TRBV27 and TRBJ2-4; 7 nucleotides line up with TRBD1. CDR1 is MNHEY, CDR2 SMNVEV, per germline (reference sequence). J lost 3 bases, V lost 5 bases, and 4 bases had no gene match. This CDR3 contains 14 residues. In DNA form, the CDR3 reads TGTGCCAGCAGTGGGACAGAGAGCAAAAACATTCAGTACTTC. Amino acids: CASSGTESKNIQYF.

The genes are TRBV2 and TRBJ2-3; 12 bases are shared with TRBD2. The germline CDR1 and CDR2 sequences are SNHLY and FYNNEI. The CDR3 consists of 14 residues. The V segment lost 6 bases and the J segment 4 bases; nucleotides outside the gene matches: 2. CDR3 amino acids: CASSLAGGSDTQYF. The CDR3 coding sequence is TGTGCCAGCAGCCTAGCGGGGGGGTCAGATACGCAGTATTTT.

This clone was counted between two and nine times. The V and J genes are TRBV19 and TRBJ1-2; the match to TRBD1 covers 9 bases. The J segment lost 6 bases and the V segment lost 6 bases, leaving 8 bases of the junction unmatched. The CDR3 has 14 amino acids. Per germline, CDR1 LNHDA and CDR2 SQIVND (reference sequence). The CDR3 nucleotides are TGTGCCAGTAGGCGGGACAGGGTCATCGATGGCTACACCTTC. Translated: CASRRDRVIDGYTF.

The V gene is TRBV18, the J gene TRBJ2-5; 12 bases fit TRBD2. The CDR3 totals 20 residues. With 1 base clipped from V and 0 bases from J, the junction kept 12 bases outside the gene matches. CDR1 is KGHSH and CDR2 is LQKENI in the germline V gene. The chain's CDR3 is CASSPRLAGVPWDNQETQYF. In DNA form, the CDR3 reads TGTGCCAGCTCACCACGACTAGCGGGGGTACCCTGGGATAACCAAGAGACCCAGTACTTC.

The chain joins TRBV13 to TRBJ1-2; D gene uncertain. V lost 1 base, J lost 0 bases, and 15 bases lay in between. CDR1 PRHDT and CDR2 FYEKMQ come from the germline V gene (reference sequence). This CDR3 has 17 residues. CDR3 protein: CASSLVWANGANYGYTF. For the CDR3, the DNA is TGTGCCAGCAGCTTAGTATGGGCAAACGGTGCTAACTATGGCTACACCTTC.

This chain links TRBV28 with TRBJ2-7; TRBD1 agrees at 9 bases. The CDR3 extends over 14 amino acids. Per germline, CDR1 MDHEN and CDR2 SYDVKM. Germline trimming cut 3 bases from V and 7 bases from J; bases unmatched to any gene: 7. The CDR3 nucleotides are TGTGCCAGCAGTTTCGGACAGGGGACTACGGAGCAGTACTTC. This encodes CASSFGQGTTEQYF.

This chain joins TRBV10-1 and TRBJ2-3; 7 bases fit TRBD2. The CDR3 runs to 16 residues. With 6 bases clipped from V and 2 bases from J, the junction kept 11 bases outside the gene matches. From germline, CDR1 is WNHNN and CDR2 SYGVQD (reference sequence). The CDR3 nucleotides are TGCGCCAGCAGCGCTGAAGGGACTAAACCCACAGATACGCAGTATTTT. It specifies CASSAEGTKPTDTQYF.

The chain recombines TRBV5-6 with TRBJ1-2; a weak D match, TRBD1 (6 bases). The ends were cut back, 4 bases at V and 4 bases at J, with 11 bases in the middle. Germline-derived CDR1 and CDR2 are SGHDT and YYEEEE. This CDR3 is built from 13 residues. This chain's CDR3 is CASSPRGGYGYTF. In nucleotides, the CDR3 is TGTGCCAGCAGCCCCAGGGGTGGCTATGGCTACACCTTC.

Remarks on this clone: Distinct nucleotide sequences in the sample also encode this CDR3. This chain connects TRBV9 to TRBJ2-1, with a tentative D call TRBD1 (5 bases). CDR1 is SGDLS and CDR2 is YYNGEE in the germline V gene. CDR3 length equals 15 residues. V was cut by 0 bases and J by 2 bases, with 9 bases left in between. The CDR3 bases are TGTGCCAGCAGCGTAGGGGGCGGCCCCTACAATGAGCAGTTCTTC. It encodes CASSVGGGPYNEQFF.

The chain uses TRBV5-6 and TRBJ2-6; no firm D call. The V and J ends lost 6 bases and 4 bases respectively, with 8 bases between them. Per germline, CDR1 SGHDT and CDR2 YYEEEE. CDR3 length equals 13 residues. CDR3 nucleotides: TGTGCCAGCACGACACCGGGGGCCAACGTCCTGACTTTC. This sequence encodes CASTTPGANVLTF. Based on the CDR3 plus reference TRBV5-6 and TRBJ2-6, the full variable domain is DAGVTQSPTHLIKTRGQQVTLRCSPKSGHDTVSWYQQALGQGPQFIFQYYEEEERQRGNFPDRFSGHQFPNYSSELNVNALLLGDSALYLCASTTPGANVLTFGAGSRLTVL.

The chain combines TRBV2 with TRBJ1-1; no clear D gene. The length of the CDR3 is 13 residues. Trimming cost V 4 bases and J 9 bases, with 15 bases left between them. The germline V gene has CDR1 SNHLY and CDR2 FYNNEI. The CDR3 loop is CASSVGEEGQAFF. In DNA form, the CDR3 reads TGTGCCAGCAGTGTCGGGGAGGAAGGCCAAGCTTTCTTT.

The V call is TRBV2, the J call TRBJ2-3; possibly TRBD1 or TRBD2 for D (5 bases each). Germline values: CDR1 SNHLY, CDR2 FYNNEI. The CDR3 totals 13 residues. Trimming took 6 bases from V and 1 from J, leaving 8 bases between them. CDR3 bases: TGTGCCAGCAGGGGGGTTCGCACAGATACGCAGTATTTT. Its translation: CASRGVRTDTQYF.